The clone carrying this T cell receptor beta chain has a handful of counts. Its antigen is still unknown. The data were taken from a study of response to subunit inactivated influenza vaccine. Study conclusions and caveats: T cells newly recruited by each seasonal influenza vaccination are few, the authors suggested.

The length of the CDR3 is 13 residues. Germline CDR1 and CDR2: ENHRY and SYGVKD. V lost 2 bases and J lost 2, with 7 bases in between. TCRdb reprocessed the RT-PCR reads via MiXCR and lists one record per CDR3 protein. The sample contains about 700,000 distinct CDR3 sequences, around 16% of which appear only once. The chain couples TRBV10-3 to TRBJ2-7; D call uncertain. The clonotype comes from a man over 45 who received an inactivated influenza vaccine. The input for sequencing was PBMCs from blood, taken 11 to 12 days after vaccination. The CDR3 region has the DNA TGTGCCATCAGTGAGCGGCTGACCTACGAGCAGTACTTC. Translation gives CAISERLTYEQYF.